The 8 T cell receptor beta chains in this list originate from one sample, sequenced in a study of blood T cell repertoires in COVID-19. Data came from immunoSEQ multiplex PCR; TCRdb stores just in-frame clones and leaves some out. The table has over 200,000 clones, roughly 77% seen once. The sample comprised peripheral blood. The source is an elderly woman with acute or convalescent COVID-19.

The chain carries TRBV7-9 and TRBJ2-7; D gene unclear. This CDR3 comprises 14 residues. V dropped 5 bases and J dropped 1 base, with 12 bases sitting between them. Germline V CDR1 and CDR2: SEHNR, FQNEAQ (reference sequence). The CDR3: CASSPQQTSYEQYF. The CDR3 nucleotides read TGTGCCAGCAGCCCCCAACAGACATCCTACGAGCAGTACTTC.

The rearrangement uses TRBV6-2 or TRBV6-3 and TRBJ1-4; 7 bases match TRBD1. The CDR3 length is 13 residues. The V gene end was trimmed by 6 bases and the J gene end by 6 bases; junction bases not matched to a gene: 4. The V gene's germline CDR1 is MNHEY and CDR2 SVGEGT. CDR3 DNA: TGTGCCAGCAGCCTCACAGGGGATGAAAAACTGTTTTTT. Amino acids: CASSLTGDEKLFF.

The V and J genes are TRBV2 and TRBJ1-2, with 7 bases aligning to TRBD1. Germline CDR1 is SNHLY and CDR2 is FYNNEI. With V trimmed by 10 bases and J by 4 bases, 6 bases remained unmatched. This CDR3 spans 12 amino acids. CDR3 sequence: CAKDRAGYGYTF. As DNA, the CDR3 is TGTGCCAAAGACAGGGCTGGCTATGGCTACACCTTC.

The chain has TRBV19 and TRBJ1-1; tentatively, D is TRBD1 (6 bases). The V gene lost 4 bases and the J gene lost 4 bases, with 13 bases spanning the gap. The CDR3 is 14 residues long. In germline, CDR1 is LNHDA, CDR2 SQIVND (reference sequence). CDR3 DNA: TGTGCCAGTAGTACCCTTACAGGGATCACTGAAGCTTTCTTT. Translating it yields CASSTLTGITEAFF.

This sequence joins TRBV5-5 and TRBJ2-2; 11 bases map to TRBD2. Per germline, CDR1 SGHKS and CDR2 YYEKEE (reference sequence). V lost 4 bases, J lost 4 bases, and 15 bases stayed unmatched. This CDR3 is built from 19 residues. The CDR3 bases are TGTGCCAGCAGCCTGGGCCGACTAGCGGGGAATCGGGGCACCGGGGAGCTGTTTTTT. Amino acid sequence: CASSLGRLAGNRGTGELFF.

CDR3 coding DNA: TGTGCCAGCAGCGGGGGGGTGGATGCCTACGAGCAGTACTTC. It encodes CASSGGVDAYEQYF. The V call is TRBV9, the J call TRBJ2-7, with a weak D call TRBD2 (6 bases). The CDR3 contains 14 residues. CDR1 is SGDLS and CDR2 is YYNGEE in the germline V gene. V was pared by 3 bases and J by 2 bases, with 12 bases between.

The rearrangement uses TRBV7-3 and TRBJ2-3; D is unclear. This CDR3 spans 13 amino acids. The V gene lost 0 bases and the J gene lost 5 bases, with 6 bases spanning the gap. CDR1 SGHTA and CDR2 FQGTGA come from the germline V gene. The CDR3 coding sequence is TGTGCCAGCAGCTTAACGTTCGGAGATACGCAGTATTTT. Amino acid sequence: CASSLTFGDTQYF.

The rearrangement links TRBV9 to TRBJ2-7; D might be TRBD2 (5 bases). The CDR3 consists of 14 residues. Germline loops: CDR1 SGDLS, CDR2 YYNGEE. V dropped 4 bases and J dropped 2 bases, with 13 bases sitting between them. The CDR3 is CASSPRTGTYEQYF. CDR3 DNA sequence: TGTGCCAGCAGCCCGAGGACGGGAACCTACGAGCAGTACTTC.